A selection of T cell receptor beta chains follows, all from one sample in a study of CD8 T cells in Susac syndrome. Via MiXCR, TCRdb re-called the immunoSEQ multiplex PCR reads, giving one row per CDR3 protein. The data show some 120,000 distinct CDR3 sequences, around 90% seen once. The sequenced material came from CD8+ T cells from PBMCs. Receptors were obtained from a human donor in good health. Each CDR3 is given with its conserved first and last residue. Where a row states a size, it is once, few, many or the class of an expanded clone; other rows omit it.

CDR3aa	v_gene	j_gene	abundance
CSGSREETQYF	TRBV20-1	TRBJ2-5	-
CASSARTGGRTEAFF	TRBV25-1	TRBJ1-1	-
CASSQGPPPGELFF	TRBV11-2	TRBJ2-2	-
CASSIRNHEQFF	TRBV19	TRBJ2-1	-
CASSTTSGGVITQYF	TRBV27	TRBJ2-3	once
CASTNTGNTEAFF	TRBV6-5	TRBJ1-1	-
CASSPGAPNSYNEQFF	TRBV6-2/TRBV6-3	TRBJ2-1	-
CASSQDEPVGSTGELFF	TRBV4-3	TRBJ2-2	-
CASSEARRTQETQYF	TRBV6-1	TRBJ2-5	-
CASSIWGENEQFF	TRBV5-1	TRBJ2-1	-
CASSLGQGSSSYNSPLHF	TRBV5-1	TRBJ1-6	-
CASSRRGRQPQHF	TRBV3-1	TRBJ1-5	-
CASSSRLAFQETQYF	TRBV7-2	TRBJ2-5	-
CSAQGTDSNQPQHF	TRBV20-1	TRBJ1-5	-
CASSSYDEQFF	TRBV3-1	TRBJ2-1	-
CASSRPRDRVSGANVLTF	TRBV23-1	TRBJ2-6	-
CASSLGSGGYSEQFF	TRBV7-9	TRBJ2-1	-
CASSPGSTDTQYF	TRBV14	TRBJ2-3	-
CASSPLSGGEQFF	TRBV18	TRBJ2-1	-
CASAGASNQPQHF	TRBV7-2	TRBJ1-5	-
CASSSLDFYEQYF	TRBV7-2	TRBJ2-7	-
CASSLLKPGQLQETQYF	TRBV7-6	TRBJ2-5	-